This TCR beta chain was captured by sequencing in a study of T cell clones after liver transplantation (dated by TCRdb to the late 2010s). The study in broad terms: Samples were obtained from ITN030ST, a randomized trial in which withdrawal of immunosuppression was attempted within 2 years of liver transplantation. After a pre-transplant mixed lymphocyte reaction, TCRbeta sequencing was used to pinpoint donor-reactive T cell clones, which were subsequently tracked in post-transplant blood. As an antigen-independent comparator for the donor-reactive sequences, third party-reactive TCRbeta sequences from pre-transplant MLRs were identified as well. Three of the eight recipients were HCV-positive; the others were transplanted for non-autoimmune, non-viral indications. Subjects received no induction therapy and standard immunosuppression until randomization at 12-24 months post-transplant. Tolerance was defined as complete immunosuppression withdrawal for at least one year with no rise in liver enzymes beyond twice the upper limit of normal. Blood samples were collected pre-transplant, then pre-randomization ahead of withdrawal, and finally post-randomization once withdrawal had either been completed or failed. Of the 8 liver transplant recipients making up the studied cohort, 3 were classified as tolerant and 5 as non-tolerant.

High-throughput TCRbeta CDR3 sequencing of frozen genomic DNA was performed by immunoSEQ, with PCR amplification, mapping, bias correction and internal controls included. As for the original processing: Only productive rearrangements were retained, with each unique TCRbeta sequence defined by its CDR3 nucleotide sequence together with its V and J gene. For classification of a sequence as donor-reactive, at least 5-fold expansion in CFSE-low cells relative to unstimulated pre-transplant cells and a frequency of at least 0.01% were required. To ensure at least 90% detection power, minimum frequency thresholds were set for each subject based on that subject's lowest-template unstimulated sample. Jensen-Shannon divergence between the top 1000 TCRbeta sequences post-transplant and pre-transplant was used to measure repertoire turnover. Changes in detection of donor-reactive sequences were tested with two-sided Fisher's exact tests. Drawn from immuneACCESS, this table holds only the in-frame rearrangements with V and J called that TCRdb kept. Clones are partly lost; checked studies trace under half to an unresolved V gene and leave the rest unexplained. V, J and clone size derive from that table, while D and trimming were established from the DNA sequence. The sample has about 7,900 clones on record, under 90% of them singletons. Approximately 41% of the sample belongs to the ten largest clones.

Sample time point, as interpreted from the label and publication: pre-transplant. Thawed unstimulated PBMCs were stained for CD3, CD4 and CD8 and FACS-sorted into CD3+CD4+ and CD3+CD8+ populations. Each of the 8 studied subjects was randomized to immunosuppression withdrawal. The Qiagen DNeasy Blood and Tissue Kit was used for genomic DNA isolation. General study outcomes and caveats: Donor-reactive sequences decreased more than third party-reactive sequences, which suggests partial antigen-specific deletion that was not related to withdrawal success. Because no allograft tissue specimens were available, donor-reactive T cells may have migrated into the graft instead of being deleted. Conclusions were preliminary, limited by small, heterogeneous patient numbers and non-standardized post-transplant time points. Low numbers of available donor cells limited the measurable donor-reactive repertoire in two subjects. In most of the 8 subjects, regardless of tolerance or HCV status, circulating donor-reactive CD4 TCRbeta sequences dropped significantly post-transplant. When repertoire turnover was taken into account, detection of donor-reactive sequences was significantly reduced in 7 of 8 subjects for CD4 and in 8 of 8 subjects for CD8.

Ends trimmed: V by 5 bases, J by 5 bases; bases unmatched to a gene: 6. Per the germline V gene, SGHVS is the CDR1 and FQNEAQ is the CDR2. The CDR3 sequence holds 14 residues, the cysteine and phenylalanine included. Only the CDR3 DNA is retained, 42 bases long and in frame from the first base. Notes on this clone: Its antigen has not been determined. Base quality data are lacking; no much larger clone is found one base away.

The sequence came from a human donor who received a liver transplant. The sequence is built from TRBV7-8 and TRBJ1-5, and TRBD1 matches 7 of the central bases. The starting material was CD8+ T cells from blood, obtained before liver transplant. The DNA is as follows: TGTGCCAGCAGCGCCCGGGACAGTTATCAGCCCCAGCATTTT. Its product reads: CASSARDSYQPQHF.